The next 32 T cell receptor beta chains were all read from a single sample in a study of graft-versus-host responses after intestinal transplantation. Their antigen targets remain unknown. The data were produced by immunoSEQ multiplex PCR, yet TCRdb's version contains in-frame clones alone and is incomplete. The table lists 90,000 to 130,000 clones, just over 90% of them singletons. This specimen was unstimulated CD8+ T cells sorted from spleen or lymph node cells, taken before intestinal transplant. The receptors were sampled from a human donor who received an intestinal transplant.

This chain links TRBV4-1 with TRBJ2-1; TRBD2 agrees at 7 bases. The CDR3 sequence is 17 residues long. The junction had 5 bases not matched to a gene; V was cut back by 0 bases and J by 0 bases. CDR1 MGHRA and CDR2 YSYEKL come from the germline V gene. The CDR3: CASSQDLSGLSYNEQFF. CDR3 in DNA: TGCGCCAGCAGCCAAGATCTTAGCGGGCTCTCCTACAATGAGCAGTTCTTC.

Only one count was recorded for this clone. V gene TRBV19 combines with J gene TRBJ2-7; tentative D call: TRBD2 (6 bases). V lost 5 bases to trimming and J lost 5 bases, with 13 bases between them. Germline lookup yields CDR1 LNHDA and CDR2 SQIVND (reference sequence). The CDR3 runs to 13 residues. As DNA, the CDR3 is TGTGCCAGTAGTCAGGCGGGGAGCGACGAGCAGTACTTC. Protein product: CASSQAGSDEQYF.

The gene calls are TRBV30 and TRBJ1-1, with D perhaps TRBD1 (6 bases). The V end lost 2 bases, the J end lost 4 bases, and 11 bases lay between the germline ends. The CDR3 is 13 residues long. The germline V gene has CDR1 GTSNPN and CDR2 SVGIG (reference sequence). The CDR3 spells CAWSRGWSTEAFF. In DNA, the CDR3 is TGTGCCTGGAGTAGGGGGTGGAGCACTGAAGCTTTCTTT.

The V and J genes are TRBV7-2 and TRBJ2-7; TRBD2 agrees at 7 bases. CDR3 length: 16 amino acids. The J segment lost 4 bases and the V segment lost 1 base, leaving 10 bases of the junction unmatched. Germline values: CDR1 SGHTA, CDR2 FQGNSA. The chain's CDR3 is CASSLVAGAGIYEQYF. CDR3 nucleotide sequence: TGTGCCAGCAGCTTAGTGGCGGGAGCAGGAATTTACGAGCAGTACTTC.

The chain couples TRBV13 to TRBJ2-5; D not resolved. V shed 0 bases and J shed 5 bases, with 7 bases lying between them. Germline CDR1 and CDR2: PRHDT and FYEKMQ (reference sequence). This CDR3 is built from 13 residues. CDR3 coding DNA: TGTGCCAGCAGCTTAGGGCCGACCGAGACCCAGTACTTC. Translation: CASSLGPTETQYF.

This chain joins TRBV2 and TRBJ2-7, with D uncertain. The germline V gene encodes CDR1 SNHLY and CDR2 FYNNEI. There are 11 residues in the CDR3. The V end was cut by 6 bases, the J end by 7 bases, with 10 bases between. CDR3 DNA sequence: TGTGCCAGCAGGGCAGGACGGGAGCAGTACTTC. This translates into CASRAGREQYF.

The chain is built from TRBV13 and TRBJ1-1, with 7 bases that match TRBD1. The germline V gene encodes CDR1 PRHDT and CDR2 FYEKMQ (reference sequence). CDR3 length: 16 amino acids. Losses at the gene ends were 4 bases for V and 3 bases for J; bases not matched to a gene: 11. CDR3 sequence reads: CASSSLGQTLHTEAFF. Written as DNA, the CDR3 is TGTGCCAGCAGCTCTCTGGGACAGACCCTCCACACTGAAGCTTTCTTT.

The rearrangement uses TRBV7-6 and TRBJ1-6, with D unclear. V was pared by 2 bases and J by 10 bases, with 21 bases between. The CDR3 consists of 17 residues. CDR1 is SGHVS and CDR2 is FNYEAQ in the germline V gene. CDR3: CASSLTPPEEGSSPLHF. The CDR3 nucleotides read TGTGCCAGCAGCTTAACTCCTCCGGAGGAGGGTAGCTCACCCCTCCACTTT.

The CDR3 loop reads CSVPGPNTEAFF. Written as DNA, the CDR3 is TGCAGCGTTCCGGGGCCGAACACTGAAGCTTTCTTT. The chain carries TRBV29-1 and TRBJ1-1, with D perhaps matching TRBD1 (5 bases). Trimming took off 5 bases at V and 1 base at J, with 8 bases between the two ends. CDR3 size: 12 residues. CDR1 is SQVTM, CDR2 ANQGSEA, per germline.

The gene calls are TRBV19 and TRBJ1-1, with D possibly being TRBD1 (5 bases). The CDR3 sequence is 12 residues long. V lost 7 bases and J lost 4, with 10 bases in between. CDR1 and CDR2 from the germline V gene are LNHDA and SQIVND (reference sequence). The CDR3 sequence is CASNRGITEAFF. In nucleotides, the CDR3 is TGTGCCAGTAATCGGGGGATCACTGAAGCTTTCTTT.

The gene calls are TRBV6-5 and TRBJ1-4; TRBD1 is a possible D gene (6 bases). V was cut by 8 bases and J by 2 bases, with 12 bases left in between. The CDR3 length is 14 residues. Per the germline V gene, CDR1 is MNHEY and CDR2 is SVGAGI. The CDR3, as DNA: TGTGCCAGCCAGACGGGGGGCACTAATGAAAAACTGTTTTTT. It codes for CASQTGGTNEKLFF.

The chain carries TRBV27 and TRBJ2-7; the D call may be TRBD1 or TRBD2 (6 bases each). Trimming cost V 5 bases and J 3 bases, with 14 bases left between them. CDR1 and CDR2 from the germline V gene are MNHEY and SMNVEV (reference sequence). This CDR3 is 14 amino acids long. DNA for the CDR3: TGTGCCAGCAGTCCGCCAGGAGGGGGCTACGAGCAGTACTTC. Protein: CASSPPGGGYEQYF.

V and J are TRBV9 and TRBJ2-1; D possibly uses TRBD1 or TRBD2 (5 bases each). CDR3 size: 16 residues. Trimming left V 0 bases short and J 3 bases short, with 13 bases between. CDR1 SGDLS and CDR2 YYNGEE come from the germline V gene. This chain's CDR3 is CASSVGGRDRYNEQFF. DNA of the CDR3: TGTGCCAGCAGCGTAGGGGGTCGGGACCGCTACAATGAGCAGTTCTTC.

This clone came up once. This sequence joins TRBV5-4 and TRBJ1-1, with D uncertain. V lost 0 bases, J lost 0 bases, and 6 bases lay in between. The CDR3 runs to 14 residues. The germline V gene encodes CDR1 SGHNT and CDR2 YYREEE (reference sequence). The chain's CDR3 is CASSLGVLNTEAFF. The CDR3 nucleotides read TGTGCCAGCAGCTTGGGAGTGTTGAACACTGAAGCTTTCTTT.

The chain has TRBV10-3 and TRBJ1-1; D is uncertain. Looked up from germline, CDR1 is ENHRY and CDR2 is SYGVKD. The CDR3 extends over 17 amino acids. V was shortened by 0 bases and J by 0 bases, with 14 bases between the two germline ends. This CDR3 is CAISESFGDTLNTEAFF. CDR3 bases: TGTGCCATCAGTGAGTCATTCGGAGACACCCTGAACACTGAAGCTTTCTTT.

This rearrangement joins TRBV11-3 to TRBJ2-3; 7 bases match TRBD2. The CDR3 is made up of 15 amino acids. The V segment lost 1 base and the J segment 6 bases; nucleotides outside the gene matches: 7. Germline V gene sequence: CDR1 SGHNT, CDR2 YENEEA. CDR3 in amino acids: CASSLGFGGSDTQYF. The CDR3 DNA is TGTGCCAGCAGCTTAGGGTTTGGCGGGAGTGATACGCAGTATTTT.

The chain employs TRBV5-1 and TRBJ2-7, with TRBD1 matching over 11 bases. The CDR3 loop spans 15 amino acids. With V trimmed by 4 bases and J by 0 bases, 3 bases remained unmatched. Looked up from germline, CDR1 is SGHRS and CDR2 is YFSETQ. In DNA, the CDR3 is TGCGCCAGCAGCCCTGGGACAGGGGGCTCCTACGAGCAGTACTTC. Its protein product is CASSPGTGGSYEQYF.

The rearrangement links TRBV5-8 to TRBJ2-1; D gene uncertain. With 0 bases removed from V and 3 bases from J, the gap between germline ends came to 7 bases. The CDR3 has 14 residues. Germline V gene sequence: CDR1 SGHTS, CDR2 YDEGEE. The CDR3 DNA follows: TGTGCCAGCAGCTTGGGGTATATCTACAATGAGCAGTTCTTC. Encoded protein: CASSLGYIYNEQFF.

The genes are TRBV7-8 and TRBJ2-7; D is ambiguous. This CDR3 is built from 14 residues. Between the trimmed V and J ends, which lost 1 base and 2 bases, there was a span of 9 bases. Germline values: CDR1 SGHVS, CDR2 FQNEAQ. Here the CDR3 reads CASSLGAKTYEQYF. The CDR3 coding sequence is TGTGCCAGCAGCTTAGGGGCGAAAACCTACGAGCAGTACTTC.

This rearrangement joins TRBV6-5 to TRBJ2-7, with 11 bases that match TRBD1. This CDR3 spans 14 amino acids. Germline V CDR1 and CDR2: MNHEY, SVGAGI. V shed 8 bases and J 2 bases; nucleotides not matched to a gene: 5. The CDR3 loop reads CASSEGQGAYEQYF. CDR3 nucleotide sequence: TGTGCCAGCTCCGAGGGACAGGGGGCCTACGAGCAGTACTTC.

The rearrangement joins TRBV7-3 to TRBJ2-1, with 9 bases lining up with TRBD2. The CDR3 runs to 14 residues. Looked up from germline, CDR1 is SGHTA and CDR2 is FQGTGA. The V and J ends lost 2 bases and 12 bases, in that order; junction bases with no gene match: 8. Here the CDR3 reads CASSLGSGRVGQFF. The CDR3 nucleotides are TGTGCCAGCAGCTTAGGTAGCGGGAGAGTAGGGCAGTTCTTC.

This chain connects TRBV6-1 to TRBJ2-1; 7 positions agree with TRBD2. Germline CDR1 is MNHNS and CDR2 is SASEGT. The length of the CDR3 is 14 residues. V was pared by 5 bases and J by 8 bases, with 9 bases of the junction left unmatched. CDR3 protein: CASSLIPRGDEQFF. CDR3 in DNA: TGTGCCAGCAGTCTTATCCCCCGGGGGGATGAGCAGTTCTTC.

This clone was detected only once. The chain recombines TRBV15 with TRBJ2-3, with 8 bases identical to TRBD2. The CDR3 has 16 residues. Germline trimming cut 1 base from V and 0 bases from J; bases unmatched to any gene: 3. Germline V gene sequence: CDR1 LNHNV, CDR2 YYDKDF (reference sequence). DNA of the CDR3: TGTGCCACCAGCAGAGGGACTAGCTGGAGCACAGATACGCAGTATTTT. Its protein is CATSRGTSWSTDTQYF.

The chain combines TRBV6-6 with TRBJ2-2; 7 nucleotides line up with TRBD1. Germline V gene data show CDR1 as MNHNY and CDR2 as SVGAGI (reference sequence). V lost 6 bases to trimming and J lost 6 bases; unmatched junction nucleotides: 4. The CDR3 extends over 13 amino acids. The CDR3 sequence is CASSPTGSGELFF. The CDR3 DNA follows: TGTGCCAGCAGCCCGACAGGGTCCGGGGAGCTGTTTTTT.

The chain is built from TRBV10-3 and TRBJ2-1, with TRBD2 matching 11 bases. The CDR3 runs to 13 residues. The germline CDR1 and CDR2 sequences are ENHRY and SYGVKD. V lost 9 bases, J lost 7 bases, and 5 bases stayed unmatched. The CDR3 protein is CAISGRAGNEQFF. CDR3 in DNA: TGTGCCATTAGCGGGAGGGCGGGGAATGAGCAGTTCTTC.

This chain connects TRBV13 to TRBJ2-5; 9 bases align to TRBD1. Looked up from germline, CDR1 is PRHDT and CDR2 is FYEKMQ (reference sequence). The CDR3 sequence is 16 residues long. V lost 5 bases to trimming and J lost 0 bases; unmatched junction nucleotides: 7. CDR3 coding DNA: TGTGCCAGCAGCCCCGTCCGGGACAGGGACCAAGAGACCCAGTACTTC. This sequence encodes CASSPVRDRDQETQYF. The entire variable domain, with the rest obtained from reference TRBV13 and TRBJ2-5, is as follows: AAGVIQSPRHLIKEKRETATLKCYPIPRHDTVYWYQQGPGQDPQFLISFYEKMQSDKGSIPDRFSAQQFSDYHSELNMSSLELGDSALYFCASSPVRDRDQETQYFGPGTRLLVL.

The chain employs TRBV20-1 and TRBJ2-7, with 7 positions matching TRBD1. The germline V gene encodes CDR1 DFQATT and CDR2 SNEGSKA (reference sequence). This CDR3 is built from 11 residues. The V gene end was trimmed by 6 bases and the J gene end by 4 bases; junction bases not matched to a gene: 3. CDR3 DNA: TGCAGTGCAGACAGGGTTTACGAGCAGTACTTC. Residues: CSADRVYEQYF.

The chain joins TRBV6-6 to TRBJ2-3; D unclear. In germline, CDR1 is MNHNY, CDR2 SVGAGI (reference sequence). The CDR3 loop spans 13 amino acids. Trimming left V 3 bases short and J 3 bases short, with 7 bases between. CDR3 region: CASSYQVTDTQYF. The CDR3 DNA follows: TGTGCCAGCAGTTATCAAGTGACAGATACGCAGTATTTT.

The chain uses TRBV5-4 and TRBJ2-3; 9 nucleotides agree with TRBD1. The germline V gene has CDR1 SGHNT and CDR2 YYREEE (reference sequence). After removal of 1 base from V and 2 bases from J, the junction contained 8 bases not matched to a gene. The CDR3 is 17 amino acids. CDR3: CASSLFSGTGFTDTQYF. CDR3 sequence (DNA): TGTGCCAGCAGCTTGTTTTCCGGGACAGGGTTCACAGATACGCAGTATTTT.

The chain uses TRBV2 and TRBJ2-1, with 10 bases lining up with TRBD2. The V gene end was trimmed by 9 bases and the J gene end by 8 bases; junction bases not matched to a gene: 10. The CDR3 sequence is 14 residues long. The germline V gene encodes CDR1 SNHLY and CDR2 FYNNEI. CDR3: CARPSGRGGHEQFF. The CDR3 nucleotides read TGTGCCAGACCTAGCGGGAGAGGGGGTCATGAGCAGTTCTTC.

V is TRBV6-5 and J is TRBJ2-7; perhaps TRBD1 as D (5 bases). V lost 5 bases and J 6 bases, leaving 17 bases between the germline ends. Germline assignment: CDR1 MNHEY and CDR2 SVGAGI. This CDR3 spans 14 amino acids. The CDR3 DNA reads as TGTGCCAGCAGTGAACTTCCAGGGTGGAGCGAGCAGTACTTC. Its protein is CASSELPGWSEQYF.

CDR3 in DNA: TGTGCCAGCAGCTTAGGGGCCAGGTCGAACATTCAGTACTTC. As protein: CASSLGARSNIQYF. The rearrangement joins TRBV7-8 to TRBJ2-4; unclear D gene. V shed 1 base and J shed 7 bases, with 11 bases lying between them. This CDR3 has 14 amino acids. The germline gives CDR1 SGHVS, CDR2 FQNEAQ.